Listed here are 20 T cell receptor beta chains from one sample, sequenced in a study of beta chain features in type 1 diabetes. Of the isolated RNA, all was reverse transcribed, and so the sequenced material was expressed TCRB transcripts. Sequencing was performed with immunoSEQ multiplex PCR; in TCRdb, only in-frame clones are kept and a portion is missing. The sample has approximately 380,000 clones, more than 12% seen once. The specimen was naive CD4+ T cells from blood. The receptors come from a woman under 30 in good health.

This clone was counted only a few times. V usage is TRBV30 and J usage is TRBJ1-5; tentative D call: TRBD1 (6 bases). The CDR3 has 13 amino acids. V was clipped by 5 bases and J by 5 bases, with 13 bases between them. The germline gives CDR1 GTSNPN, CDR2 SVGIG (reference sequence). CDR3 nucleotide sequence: TGTGCCTGGGATAGACAGGATGATCAGCCCCAGCATTTT. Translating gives CAWDRQDDQPQHF.

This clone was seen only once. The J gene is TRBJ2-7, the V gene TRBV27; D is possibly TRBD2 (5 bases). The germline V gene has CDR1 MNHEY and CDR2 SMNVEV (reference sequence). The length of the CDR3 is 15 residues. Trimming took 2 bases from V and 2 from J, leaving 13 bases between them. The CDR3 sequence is CASSLRSGGTYEQYF. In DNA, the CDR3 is TGTGCCAGCAGTTTAAGGAGCGGCGGCACCTACGAGCAGTACTTC.

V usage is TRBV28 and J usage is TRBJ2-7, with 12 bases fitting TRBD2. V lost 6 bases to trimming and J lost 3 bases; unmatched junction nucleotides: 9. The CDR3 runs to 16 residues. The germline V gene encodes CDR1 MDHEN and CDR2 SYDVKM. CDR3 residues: CASSSYLAGGFYEQYF. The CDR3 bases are TGTGCCAGCAGCTCCTACCTAGCGGGAGGGTTCTACGAGCAGTACTTC. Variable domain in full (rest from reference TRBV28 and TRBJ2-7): DVKVTQSSRYLVKRTGEKVFLECVQDMDHENMFWYRQDPGLGLRLIYFSYDVKMKEKGDIPEGYSVSREKKERFSLILESASTNQTSMYLCASSSYLAGGFYEQYFGPGTRLTVT.

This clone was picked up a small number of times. This CDR3 is CATSRTSGNRNEQFF. As DNA, the CDR3 is TGTGCCACCAGCAGAACTAGCGGGAATAGGAATGAGCAGTTCTTC. This chain uses TRBV15 with TRBJ2-1; 10 bases agree with TRBD2. This CDR3 comprises 15 residues. V was clipped by 2 bases and J by 7 bases; unmatched bases: 5. The germline V gene encodes CDR1 LNHNV and CDR2 YYDKDF (reference sequence).

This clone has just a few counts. The CDR3 DNA sequence: TGTGCCTGGAGTGTAACTAGCGGGAGGTCCCAGTACTTC. This encodes CAWSVTSGRSQYF. The chain links TRBV30 to TRBJ2-5, with TRBD2 matching over 12 bases. CDR3 length equals 13 residues. Germline CDR1 and CDR2: GTSNPN and SVGIG (reference sequence). V lost 0 bases and J lost 9; bases outside the gene matches: 2.

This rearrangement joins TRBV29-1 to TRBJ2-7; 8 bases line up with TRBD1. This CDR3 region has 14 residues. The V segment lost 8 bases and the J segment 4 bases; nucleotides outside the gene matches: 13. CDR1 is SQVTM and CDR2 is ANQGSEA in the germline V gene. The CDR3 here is CSFEKQGAPYEQYF. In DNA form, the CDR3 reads TGCAGCTTCGAGAAGCAGGGGGCGCCGTACGAGCAGTACTTC.

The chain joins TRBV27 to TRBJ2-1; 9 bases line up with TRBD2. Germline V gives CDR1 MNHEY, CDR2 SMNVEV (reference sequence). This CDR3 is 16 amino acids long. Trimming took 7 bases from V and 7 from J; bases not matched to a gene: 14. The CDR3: CASTQAAGGPVNEQFF. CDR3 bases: TGTGCCAGCACCCAAGCTGCGGGAGGGCCGGTAAATGAGCAGTTCTTC.

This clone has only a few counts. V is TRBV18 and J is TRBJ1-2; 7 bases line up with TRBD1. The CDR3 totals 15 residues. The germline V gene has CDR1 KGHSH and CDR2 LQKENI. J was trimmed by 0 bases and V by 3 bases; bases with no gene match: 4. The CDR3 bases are TGTGCCAGCTCACCCGCGGGACAGTCTAACTATGGCTACACCTTC. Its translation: CASSPAGQSNYGYTF.

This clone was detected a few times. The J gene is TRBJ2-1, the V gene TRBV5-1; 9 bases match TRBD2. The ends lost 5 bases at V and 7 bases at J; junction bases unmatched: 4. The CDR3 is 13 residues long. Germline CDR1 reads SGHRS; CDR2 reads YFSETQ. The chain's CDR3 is CASRGSGSNEQFF. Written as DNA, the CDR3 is TGCGCCAGCAGGGGTAGCGGGAGTAATGAGCAGTTCTTC.

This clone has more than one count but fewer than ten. The chain's CDR3 is CASSQDRQGGEAFF. Written as DNA, the CDR3 is TGCGCCAGCAGCCAAGATCGGCAGGGAGGAGAAGCTTTCTTT. This chain joins TRBV4-1 and TRBJ1-1, with TRBD1 as a possible D gene (5 bases). V lost 0 bases to trimming and J lost 8 bases, with 13 bases between them. This CDR3 comprises 14 residues. Germline V lookup: CDR1 MGHRA, CDR2 YSYEKL.

The CDR3 region is CASSPYLTGSYEQYF. DNA of the CDR3: TGCGCCAGCAGCCCCTACCTGACAGGTTCCTACGAGCAGTACTTC. This chain uses TRBV5-1 with TRBJ2-7, with D perhaps matching TRBD1 (6 bases). From germline, CDR1 is SGHRS and CDR2 YFSETQ. The length of the CDR3 is 15 residues. V was clipped by 4 bases and J by 1 base, with 15 bases between them.

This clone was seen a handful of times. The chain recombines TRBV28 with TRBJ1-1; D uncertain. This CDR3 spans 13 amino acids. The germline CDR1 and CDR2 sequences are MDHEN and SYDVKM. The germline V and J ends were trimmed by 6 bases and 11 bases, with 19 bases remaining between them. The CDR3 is CASRTTGPLEAFF. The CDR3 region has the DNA TGTGCCAGCAGGACTACTGGACCGCTGGAGGCTTTCTTT. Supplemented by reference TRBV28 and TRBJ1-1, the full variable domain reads DVKVTQSSRYLVKRTGEKVFLECVQDMDHENMFWYRQDPGLGLRLIYFSYDVKMKEKGDIPEGYSVSREKKERFSLILESASTNQTSMYLCASRTTGPLEAFFGQGTRLTVV.

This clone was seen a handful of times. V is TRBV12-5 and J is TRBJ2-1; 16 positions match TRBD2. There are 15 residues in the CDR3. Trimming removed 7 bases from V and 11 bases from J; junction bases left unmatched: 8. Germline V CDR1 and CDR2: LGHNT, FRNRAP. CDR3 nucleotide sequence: TGTGCTAGTGCCGCCGGGACTAGCGGGAGGGACAAGCAGTTCTTC. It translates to CASAAGTSGRDKQFF. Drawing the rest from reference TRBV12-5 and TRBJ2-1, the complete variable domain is DARVTQTPRHKVTEMGQEVTMRCQPILGHNTVFWYRQTMMQGLELLAYFRNRAPLDDSGMPKDRFSAEMPDATLATLKIQPSEPRDSAVYFCASAAGTSGRDKQFFGPGTRLTVL.

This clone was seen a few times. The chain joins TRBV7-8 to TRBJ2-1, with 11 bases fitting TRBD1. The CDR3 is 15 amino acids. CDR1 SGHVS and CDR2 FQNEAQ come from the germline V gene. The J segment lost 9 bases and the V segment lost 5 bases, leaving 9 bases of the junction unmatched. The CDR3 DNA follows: TGTGCCAGCAGCAGAGGCAGGACAGGGGGCATTGAGCAGTTCTTC. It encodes CASSRGRTGGIEQFF.

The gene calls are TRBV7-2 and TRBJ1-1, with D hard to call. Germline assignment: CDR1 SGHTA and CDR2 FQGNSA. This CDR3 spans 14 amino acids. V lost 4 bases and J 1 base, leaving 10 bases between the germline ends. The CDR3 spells CASSSGAGNTEAFF. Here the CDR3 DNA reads TGTGCCAGCAGCTCTGGTGCGGGGAACACTGAAGCTTTCTTT.

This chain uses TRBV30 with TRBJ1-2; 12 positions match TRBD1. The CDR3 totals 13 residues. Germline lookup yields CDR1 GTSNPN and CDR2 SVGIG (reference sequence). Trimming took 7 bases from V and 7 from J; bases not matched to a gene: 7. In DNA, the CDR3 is TGTGCCTCTCCGGGACAGGGGGCTTCTGGCTACACCTTC. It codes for CASPGQGASGYTF.

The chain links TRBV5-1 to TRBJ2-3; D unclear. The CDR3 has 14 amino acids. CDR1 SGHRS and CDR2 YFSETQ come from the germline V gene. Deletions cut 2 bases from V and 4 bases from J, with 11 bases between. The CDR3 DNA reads TGCGCCAGCAGCTTCGGGTTACGTCCAGATACGCAGTATTTT. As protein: CASSFGLRPDTQYF.

DNA of the CDR3: TGTGCCAGCAGTTTAGGAGCGGACCAAGAGACCCAGTACTTC. This sequence encodes CASSLGADQETQYF. The chain couples TRBV27 to TRBJ2-5, with D possibly being TRBD2 (5 bases). CDR3 size: 14 residues. The V and J ends lost 2 bases and 0 bases respectively, with 7 bases between them. Germline V gene data show CDR1 as MNHEY and CDR2 as SMNVEV (reference sequence).

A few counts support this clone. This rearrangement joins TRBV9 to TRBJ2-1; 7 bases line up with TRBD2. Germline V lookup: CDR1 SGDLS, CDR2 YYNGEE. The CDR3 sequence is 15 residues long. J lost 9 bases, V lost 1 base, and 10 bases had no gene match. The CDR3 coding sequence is TGTGCCAGCAGCGTATCTGGGGCGGGAGTGAGTGAGCAGTTCTTC. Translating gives CASSVSGAGVSEQFF.

As DNA, the CDR3 is TGTGCCAGCGTTGGTAGCGGGAGGGCCGGGCGGGAGCAGTTCTTC. This codes for CASVGSGRAGREQFF. The chain joins TRBV6-6 to TRBJ2-1; 11 bases are a match to TRBD2. Germline V gene lookup returns CDR1 MNHNY and CDR2 SVGAGI (reference sequence). Trimming cost V 8 bases and J 10 bases; bases outside gene matches: 13. There are 15 residues in the CDR3.